Presented here are 5 T cell receptor beta chains from one specimen sequenced in a study of blood T cell repertoires in COVID-19. Profiling relied on immunoSEQ multiplex PCR, and the TCRdb table lists in-frame clones only, not all of them. The sample carries tens of thousands of clones, 70% to 90% recorded once. The source material was peripheral blood. The receptors here all came from a woman aged 70 to 79 in a cohort sampled during active COVID-19.

By frequency in the sample, this clone is medium-sized (0.01 to 0.1%). The V gene is TRBV12-3 or TRBV12-4, the J gene TRBJ2-7; TRBD2 is a possible D gene (5 bases). This CDR3 spans 11 amino acids. Trimming stripped 6 bases from V and 6 bases from J, with 9 bases between. This CDR3 is CASSRTFEQYF. DNA for the CDR3: TGTGCCAGCAGCCGGACTTTCGAGCAGTACTTC.

This clone was seen a handful of times. This sequence joins TRBV5-4 and TRBJ2-1, with TRBD2 matching over 11 bases. CDR3 size: 13 residues. Per germline, CDR1 SGHNT and CDR2 YYREEE (reference sequence). With V trimmed by 2 bases and J by 10 bases, 2 bases remained unmatched. CDR3 in DNA: TGTGCCAGCAGCTTAGGACTAGCGGGCGAGCAGTTCTTC. It encodes CASSLGLAGEQFF.

The rearrangement links TRBV2 to TRBJ1-2; maybe TRBD1 (6 bases). The CDR3 loop spans 14 amino acids. Germline loops: CDR1 SNHLY, CDR2 FYNNEI. The V gene lost 1 base and the J gene lost 3 bases, with 9 bases spanning the gap. The CDR3 DNA follows: TGTGCCAGCAGTGAAGGGCAGGGGTACTATGGCTACACCTTC. Translation: CASSEGQGYYGYTF.

This clone came up a few times. J is TRBJ1-1 and V is TRBV10-3; 10 bases fit TRBD1. V lost 7 bases, J lost 4 bases, and 12 bases stayed unmatched. The CDR3 is 16 residues long. Germline CDR1 is ENHRY and CDR2 is SYGVKD. The CDR3 sequence is CAIKTGGADLGTEAFF. CDR3 sequence (DNA): TGTGCCATCAAGACAGGGGGCGCGGATCTTGGCACTGAAGCTTTCTTT.

The V call is TRBV29-1, the J call TRBJ1-4, with D maybe TRBD1 (5 bases). Trimming stripped 6 bases from V and 0 bases from J, with 14 bases between. Germline V gene data show CDR1 as SQVTM and CDR2 as ANQGSEA. The CDR3 has 15 amino acids. This chain's CDR3 is CSVAGQAATNEKLFF. The CDR3, as DNA: TGCAGCGTCGCAGGGCAGGCAGCAACTAATGAAAAACTGTTTTTT.